The 9 T cell receptor beta chains below all came from one sample that was sequenced in a study of blood T cell repertoires in COVID-19 (TCRdb year 2020). Receptor amplification or capture employed the immunoSEQ multiplex PCR assay. TCRdb re-hosts the immuneACCESS table, in-frame sequences only. Its copies lack some clones; in the studies checked, an unresolved V gene accounts for under half of them, and the cause for the rest is not known. Within this sample are some 290,000 clones, with 85% to 95% of them counted one time only. The biggest ten clones account for around 3.9% of the sample. Sequenced: PBMCs or T cells enriched from blood (not recorded which). The source of these receptors is a young woman who had been exposed to COVID-19.

This rearrangement joins TRBV11-3 to TRBJ1-1; 8 bases are a match to TRBD1. In germline, CDR1 is SGHNT, CDR2 YENEEA. The length of the CDR3 is 14 residues. J was trimmed by 4 bases and V by 5 bases; bases with no gene match: 6. CDR3 amino acids: CASSLNRGSTEAFF. CDR3 sequence (DNA): TGTGCCAGCAGCCTGAACAGGGGGAGCACTGAAGCTTTCTTT.

The chain recombines TRBV7-9 with TRBJ1-2; 8 bases align to TRBD1. The V segment lost 5 bases and the J segment 3 bases; nucleotides outside the gene matches: 11. The CDR3 totals 16 residues. The germline CDR1 and CDR2 sequences are SEHNR and FQNEAQ (reference sequence). The CDR3 DNA follows: TGTGCCAGCAGCCGATTACCGCCGGGACAGGACTATGGCTACACCTTC. Its translation: CASSRLPPGQDYGYTF. Together with reference TRBV7-9 and TRBJ1-2, the CDR3 gives the full variable domain: DTGVSQNPRHKITKRGQNVTFRCDPISEHNRLYWYRQTLGQGPEFLTYFQNEAQLEKSRLLSDRFSAERPKGSFSTLEIQRTEQGDSAMYLCASSRLPPGQDYGYTFGSGTRLTVV.

The chain carries TRBV4-2 and TRBJ2-5, with TRBD2 matching over 10 bases. J gave up 2 bases and V 1 base, and 7 bases lay outside the gene matches. This CDR3 is 17 amino acids long. The germline V gene has CDR1 LGHNA and CDR2 YNFKEQ. CDR3 region: CASSQGPRTSGQETQYF. Written as DNA, the CDR3 is TGTGCCAGCAGCCAAGGACCCCGGACTAGCGGACAAGAGACCCAGTACTTC.

J is TRBJ1-1 and V is TRBV30; possibly TRBD1 for D (5 bases). The germline V and J ends were trimmed by 4 bases and 5 bases, with 17 bases remaining between them. CDR1 and CDR2 (germline): GTSNPN, SVGIG (reference sequence). This CDR3 has 14 amino acids. CDR3 nucleotides: TGTGCCTGGACCGGAGCGTCAGGGTTTACTGAAGCTTTCTTT. Its protein product is CAWTGASGFTEAFF.

The V and J genes are TRBV5-5 and TRBJ2-4, with 10 bases matching TRBD1. The length of the CDR3 is 14 residues. With V trimmed by 5 bases and J by 6 bases, 5 bases remained unmatched. Per the germline V gene, CDR1 is SGHKS and CDR2 is YYEKEE (reference sequence). The CDR3 loop is CASSSGQGRNIQYF. CDR3 DNA: TGTGCCAGCAGTTCGGGACAGGGGAGAAACATTCAGTACTTC.

The CDR3 spells CAINGYTF. Written as DNA, the CDR3 is TGTGCCATCAATGGCTACACCTTC. The chain employs TRBV16 and TRBJ1-2; D is ambiguous. Germline loops: CDR1 KGHSY, CDR2 FQNENV. Deletions cut 10 bases from V and 6 bases from J, with 3 bases between. This CDR3 comprises 8 residues.

V is TRBV6-5 and J is TRBJ2-1; 7 bases match TRBD2. This CDR3 is 14 amino acids long. The ends lost 2 bases at V and 4 bases at J; junction bases unmatched: 2. Germline V gene data show CDR1 as MNHEY and CDR2 as SVGAGI. The CDR3 spells CASSYLAEYNEQFF. The CDR3, as DNA: TGTGCCAGCAGTTACCTAGCGGAATACAATGAGCAGTTCTTC.

V is TRBV20-1 and J is TRBJ1-2, with D possibly matching TRBD1 (5 bases). The CDR3 spans 12 residues. V lost 3 bases and J 8 bases, leaving 13 bases between the germline ends. Germline loops: CDR1 DFQATT, CDR2 SNEGSKA (reference sequence). CDR3 sequence reads: CSASSGGEGYTF. In DNA, the CDR3 is TGCAGTGCTAGTTCGGGAGGGGAAGGCTACACCTTC.

V usage is TRBV10-3 and J usage is TRBJ1-2; a possible D gene is TRBD1 (5 bases). CDR1 is ENHRY, CDR2 SYGVKD, per germline. With 10 bases removed from V and 8 bases from J, the gap between germline ends came to 23 bases. CDR3 length: 14 amino acids. This CDR3 is CATQENQGGKGYTF. The CDR3 DNA reads as TGTGCCACCCAAGAGAACCAGGGTGGTAAAGGCTACACCTTC.